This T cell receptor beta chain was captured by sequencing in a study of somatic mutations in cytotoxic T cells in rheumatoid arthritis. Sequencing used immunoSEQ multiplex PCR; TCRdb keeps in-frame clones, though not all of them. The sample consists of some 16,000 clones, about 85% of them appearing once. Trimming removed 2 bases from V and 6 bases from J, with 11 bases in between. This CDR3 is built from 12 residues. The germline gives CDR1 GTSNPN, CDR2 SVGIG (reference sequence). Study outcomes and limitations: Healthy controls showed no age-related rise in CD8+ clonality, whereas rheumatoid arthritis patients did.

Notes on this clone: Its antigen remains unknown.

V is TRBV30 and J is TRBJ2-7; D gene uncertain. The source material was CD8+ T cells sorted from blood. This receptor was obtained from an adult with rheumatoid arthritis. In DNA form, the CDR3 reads TGTGCCTGGAGTTTCTTCGGCGGCGAGCAGTACTTC. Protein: CAWSFFGGEQYF.